This T cell receptor beta chain stems from a study of blood T cells in healthy people across ages. Alongside a J-beta primer mix, a sample-barcoded 5' primer served in a second PCR lasting 7 to 11 cycles. TCRdb fed the 5' RACE reads into MiXCR, producing one record per CDR3 protein. Here the sample spans approximately 780,000 distinct CDR3 sequences, roughly 24% being singletons. This clonotype was counted between two and nine times. Its target is unknown. Study results and limitations: It was held that diversity estimates obtained from one million T cells represented underestimates. With age, beta diversity per million T cells declined roughly linearly, significantly by roughly 40. Strong correlation existed between TCR beta diversity and naive T cell percentage.

Trimming took off 1 base at V and 1 base at J, with 16 bases between the two ends. This CDR3 region has 17 residues. CDR1 is KGHDR and CDR2 is SFDVKD in the germline V gene. This same sample was also part of a study on T cells of mothers and their children.

The gene calls are TRBV24-1 and TRBJ2-7; a weak D match, TRBD1 (6 bases). The receptor comes from a boy younger than 18 in good health. What was sequenced was blood. The DNA for the CDR3 is TGTGCCACCAGTGATTTCGACGAATACAGGGAGTCCTACGAGCAGTACTTC. It codes for CATSDFDEYRESYEQYF.